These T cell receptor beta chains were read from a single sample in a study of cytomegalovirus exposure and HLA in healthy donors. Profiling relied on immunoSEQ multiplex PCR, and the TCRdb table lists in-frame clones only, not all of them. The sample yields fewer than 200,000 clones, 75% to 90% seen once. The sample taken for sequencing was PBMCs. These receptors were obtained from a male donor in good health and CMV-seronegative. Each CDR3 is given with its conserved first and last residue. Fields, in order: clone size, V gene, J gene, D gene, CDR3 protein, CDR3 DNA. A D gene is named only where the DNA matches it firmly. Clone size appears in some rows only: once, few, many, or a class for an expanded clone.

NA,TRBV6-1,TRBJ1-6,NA,CASREGIGGHSPLHF,TGTGCCAGCAGGGAAGGGATAGGGGGTCATTCACCCCTCCACTTT
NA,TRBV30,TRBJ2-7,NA,CAWSVGAPYEQYF,TGTGCCTGGAGTGTGGGGGCCCCCTACGAGCAGTACTTC
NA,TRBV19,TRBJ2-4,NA,CATKRSPAGNIQYF,TGTGCCACTAAACGAAGCCCGGCCGGGAACATTCAGTACTTC
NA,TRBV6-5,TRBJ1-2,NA,CASGLNYGYTF,TGTGCCAGCGGGCTAAACTATGGCTACACCTTC
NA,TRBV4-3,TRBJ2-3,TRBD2,CASSQDSGATDTQYF,TGCGCCAGCAGCCAAGATAGCGGGGCGACAGATACGCAGTATTTT
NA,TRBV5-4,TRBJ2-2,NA,CASSSLSGTTNTGELFF,TGTGCCAGCAGCTCCCTCTCTGGGACAACGAACACCGGGGAGCTGTTTTTT
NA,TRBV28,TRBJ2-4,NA,CASSPGTQAKNIQYF,TGTGCCAGCAGCCCCGGGACTCAGGCCAAAAACATTCAGTACTTC
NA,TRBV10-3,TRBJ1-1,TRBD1,CAITATGENTEAFF,TGTGCCATCACCGCCACAGGGGAGAACACTGAAGCTTTCTTT
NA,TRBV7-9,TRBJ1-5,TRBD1,CASSSGGGGTVNQPQHF,TGTGCCAGCAGCTCTGGAGGGGGCGGGACAGTCAATCAGCCCCAGCATTTT
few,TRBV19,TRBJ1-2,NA,CASRELTSGGYTF,TGTGCCAGTAGAGAACTTACGAGCGGGGGCTACACCTTC
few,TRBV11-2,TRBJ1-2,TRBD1,CASSPGTGRGLGYTF,TGTGCCAGCAGCCCGGGGACAGGGAGAGGGTTGGGCTACACCTTC
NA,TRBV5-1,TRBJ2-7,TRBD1,CASSLAGTGNTHEQYF,TGCGCCAGCAGCTTGGCTGGGACAGGGAATACGCACGAGCAGTACTTC
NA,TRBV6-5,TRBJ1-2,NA,CASSYLSRDYGYTF,TGTGCCAGCAGTTACTTGAGCAGGGATTATGGCTACACCTTC
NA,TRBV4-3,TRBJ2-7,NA,CASSQDFNSGLSYEQYF,TGCGCCAGCAGCCAAGATTTTAATTCGGGTTTATCCTACGAGCAGTACTTC
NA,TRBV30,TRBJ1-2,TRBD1,CAWTTGGLRGYTF,TGTGCCTGGACGACAGGGGGCTTGAGGGGCTACACCTTC
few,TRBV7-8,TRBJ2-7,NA,CASSSRFGYEQYF,TGTGCCAGCAGCTCCCGGTTTGGCTACGAGCAGTACTTC
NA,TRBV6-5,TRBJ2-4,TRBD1,CASSLPDRANIQYF,TGTGCCAGCAGTCTTCCGGACAGGGCCAACATTCAGTACTTC
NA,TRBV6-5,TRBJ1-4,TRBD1,CASSSGQYEKLFF,TGTGCCAGCAGTTCGGGACAGTATGAAAAACTGTTTTTT
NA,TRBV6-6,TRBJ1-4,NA,CASSYSPGIDEKLFF,TGTGCCAGCAGTTACTCTCCGGGGATCGATGAAAAACTGTTTTTT
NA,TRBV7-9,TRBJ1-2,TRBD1,CASSLGDRGNYGYTF,TGTGCCAGCAGCTTAGGGGACAGGGGGAACTATGGCTACACCTTC
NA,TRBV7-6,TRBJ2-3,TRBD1,CASARMGQGTDTQYF,TGTGCCAGCGCGAGGATGGGACAGGGAACAGATACGCAGTATTTT
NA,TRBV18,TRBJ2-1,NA,CASLTLANEQFF,TGTGCCAGTCTTACCTTAGCCAATGAGCAGTTCTTC
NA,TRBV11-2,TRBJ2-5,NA,CASSLGVAETQYF,TGTGCCAGCAGCTTGGGAGTAGCGGAGACCCAGTACTTC
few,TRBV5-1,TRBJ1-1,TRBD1,CASTAGGSNTEAFF,TGCGCCAGCACCGCAGGGGGATCGAACACTGAAGCTTTCTTT
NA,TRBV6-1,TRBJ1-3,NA,CASTQAGAGNTIYF,TGTGCCAGCACTCAGGCAGGTGCTGGAAACACCATATATTTT
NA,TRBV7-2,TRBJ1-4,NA,CASSLFAGSTNEKLFF,TGTGCCAGCAGCTTATTCGCCGGTTCAACTAATGAAAAACTGTTTTTT
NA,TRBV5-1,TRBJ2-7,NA,CASRRGYSSYEQYF,TGCGCCAGCAGGCGAGGTTATAGCTCCTACGAGCAGTACTTC
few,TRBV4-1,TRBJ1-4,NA,CASSHSRQLGGEKLFF,TGCGCCAGCAGCCATTCACGACAGCTGGGGGGTGAAAAACTGTTTTTT
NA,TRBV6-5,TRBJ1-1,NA,CASSRGQIMNTEAFF,TGTGCCAGCAGCAGAGGACAGATAATGAACACTGAAGCTTTCTTT
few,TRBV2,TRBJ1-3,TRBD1,CASSVQGNTIYF,TGTGCCAGCAGCGTACAGGGGAACACCATATATTTT
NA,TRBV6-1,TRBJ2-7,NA,CASSVGTASYEQYF,TGTGCCAGCAGCGTCGGAACAGCCTCCTACGAGCAGTACTTC
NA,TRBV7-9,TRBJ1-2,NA,CASSLGRLGYGYTF,TGTGCCAGCTCCCTGGGGCGACTGGGCTATGGCTACACCTTC
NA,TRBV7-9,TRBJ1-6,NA,CASHGLSGRSPLHF,TGTGCCAGCCACGGCTTATCGGGTAGATCACCCCTCCACTTT
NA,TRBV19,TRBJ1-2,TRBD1,CASRPQGGSNYGYTF,TGTGCCAGTAGACCCCAGGGGGGCTCTAACTATGGCTACACCTTC
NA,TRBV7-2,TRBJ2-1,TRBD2,CASSRAVAGLNNEQFF,TGTGCCAGCAGCCGGGCCGTAGCGGGGCTCAACAATGAGCAGTTCTTC
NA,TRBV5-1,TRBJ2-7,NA,CASSSRENYEQYF,TGCGCCAGCAGCTCCAGGGAAAACTACGAGCAGTACTTC
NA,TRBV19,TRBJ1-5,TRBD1,CASSTSRGEDQPQHF,TGTGCCAGTAGTACCAGCAGGGGGGAAGATCAGCCCCAGCATTTT
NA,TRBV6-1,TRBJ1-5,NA,CASSKAGSGVYSNQPQHF,TGTGCCAGCAGTAAAGCCGGGTCCGGAGTTTATAGCAATCAGCCCCAGCATTTT
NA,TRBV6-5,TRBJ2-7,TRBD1,CASSYGTGRGEQYF,TGTGCCAGCAGTTATGGGACAGGGAGAGGCGAGCAGTACTTC
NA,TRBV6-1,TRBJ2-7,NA,CASTIGQLYEQYF,TGTGCCAGCACCATCGGACAGTTATACGAGCAGTACTTC
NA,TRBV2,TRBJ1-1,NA,CATQRGTGQSLEAFF,TGTGCCACCCAAAGGGGGACCGGACAGTCTCTTGAAGCTTTCTTT
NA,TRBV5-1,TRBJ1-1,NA,CASSLVGRKNTEAFF,TGCGCCAGCAGCTTGGTGGGGCGGAAGAACACTGAAGCTTTCTTT
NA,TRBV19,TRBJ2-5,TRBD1,CASSPRTGGTETQYF,TGTGCCAGTAGTCCGCGGACAGGGGGCACGGAGACCCAGTACTTC
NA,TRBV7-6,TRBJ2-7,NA,CASSMRTDPYEQYF,TGTGCCAGCAGCATGAGGACAGATCCCTACGAGCAGTACTTC
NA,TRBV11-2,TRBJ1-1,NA,CASSIHRFPNTEAFF,TGTGCCAGCAGCATACACAGGTTCCCGAACACTGAAGCTTTCTTT
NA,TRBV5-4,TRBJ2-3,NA,CASSLQPLTRDTQYF,TGTGCCAGCAGCTTGCAGCCTCTAACTAGAGATACGCAGTATTTT
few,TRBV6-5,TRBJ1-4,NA,CASRGGVANEKLFF,TGTGCCAGCAGGGGGGGAGTGGCTAATGAAAAACTGTTTTTT
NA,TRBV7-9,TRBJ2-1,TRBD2,CASSFTSGGEQFF,TGTGCCAGCAGCTTTACTAGCGGGGGCGAGCAGTTCTTC
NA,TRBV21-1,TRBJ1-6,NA,CASSKAEQGARNSPLHF,TGTGCCAGCAGCAAAGCGGAACAGGGGGCCAGGAATTCACCCCTCCACTTT
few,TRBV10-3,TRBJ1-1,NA,CAVAGGTEAFF,TGTGCCGTAGCGGGGGGGACTGAAGCTTTCTTT
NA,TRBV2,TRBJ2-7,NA,CASSEGASYEQYF,TGTGCCAGCAGTGAGGGGGCCTCGTACGAGCAGTACTTC
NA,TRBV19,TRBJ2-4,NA,CASSRVRQRAKNIQYF,TGTGCCAGTAGCAGAGTTCGACAGAGAGCCAAAAACATTCAGTACTTC
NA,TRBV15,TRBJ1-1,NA,CATSRDGAGWEAFF,TGTGCCACCAGCAGAGATGGGGCAGGTTGGGAAGCTTTCTTT
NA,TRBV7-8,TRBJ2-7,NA,CASSLAPGHYSYEQYF,TGTGCCAGCAGCTTAGCCCCGGGTCATTACTCCTACGAGCAGTACTTC
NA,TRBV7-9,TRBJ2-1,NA,CASSLMGESYNEQFF,TGTGCCAGCAGCTTAATGGGAGAGTCCTACAATGAGCAGTTCTTC
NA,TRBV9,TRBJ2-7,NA,CASSVGAGLGQYF,TGTGCCAGCAGCGTAGGTGCAGGGTTGGGGCAGTACTTC
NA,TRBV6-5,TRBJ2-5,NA,CASSIRFRGETQYF,TGTGCCAGCAGTATAAGGTTCCGGGGTGAGACCCAGTACTTC
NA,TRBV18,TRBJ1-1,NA,CASSPLGLNTEAFF,TGTGCCAGCTCACCACTTGGCCTTAACACTGAAGCTTTCTTT
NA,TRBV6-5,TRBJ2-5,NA,CASSYYGQAQETQYF,TGTGCCAGCAGTTACTACGGACAAGCCCAAGAGACCCAGTACTTC